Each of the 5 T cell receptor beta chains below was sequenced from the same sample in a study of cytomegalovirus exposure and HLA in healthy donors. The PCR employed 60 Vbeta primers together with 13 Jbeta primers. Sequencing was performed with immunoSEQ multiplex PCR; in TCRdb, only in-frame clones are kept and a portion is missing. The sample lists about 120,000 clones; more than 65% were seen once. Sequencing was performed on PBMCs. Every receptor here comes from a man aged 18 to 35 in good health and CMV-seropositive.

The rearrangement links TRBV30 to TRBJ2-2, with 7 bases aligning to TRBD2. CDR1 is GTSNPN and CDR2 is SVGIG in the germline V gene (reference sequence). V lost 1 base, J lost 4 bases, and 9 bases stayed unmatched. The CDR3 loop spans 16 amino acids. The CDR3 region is CAWSGGGRAITGELFF. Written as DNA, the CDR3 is TGTGCCTGGAGTGGGGGAGGGCGGGCGATCACCGGGGAGCTGTTTTTT.

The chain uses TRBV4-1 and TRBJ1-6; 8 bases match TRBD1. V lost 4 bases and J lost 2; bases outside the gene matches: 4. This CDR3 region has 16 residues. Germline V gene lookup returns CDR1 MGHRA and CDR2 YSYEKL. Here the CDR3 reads CASSLGQGTYNSPLHF. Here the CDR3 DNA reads TGCGCCAGCAGCCTAGGACAGGGCACCTATAATTCACCCCTCCACTTT.

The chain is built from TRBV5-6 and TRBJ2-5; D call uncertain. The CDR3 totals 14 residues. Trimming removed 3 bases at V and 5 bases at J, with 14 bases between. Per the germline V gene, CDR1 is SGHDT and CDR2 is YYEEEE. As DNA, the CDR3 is TGTGCCAGCAGCTATGAACGGAGAGTGGAGACCCAGTACTTC. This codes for CASSYERRVETQYF.

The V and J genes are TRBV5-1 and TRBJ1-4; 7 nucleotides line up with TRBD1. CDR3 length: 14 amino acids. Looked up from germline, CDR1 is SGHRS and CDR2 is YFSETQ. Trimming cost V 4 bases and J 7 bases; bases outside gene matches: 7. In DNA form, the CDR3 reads TGCGCCAGCAGCCCCGACAGGGTATTTGAAAAACTGTTTTTT. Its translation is CASSPDRVFEKLFF.

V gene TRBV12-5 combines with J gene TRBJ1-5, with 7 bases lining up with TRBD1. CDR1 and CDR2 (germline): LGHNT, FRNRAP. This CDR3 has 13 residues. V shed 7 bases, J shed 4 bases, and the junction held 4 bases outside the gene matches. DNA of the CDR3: TGTGCTAGTGCCCCGGACAGGAATCAGCCCCAGCATTTT. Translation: CASAPDRNQPQHF.